Included here is one T cell receptor (beta chain) sequence, with context. Its specificity is unknown. The source of the sample is a study of cytomegalovirus exposure and HLA in healthy donors. Germline V gives CDR1 SGHTA, CDR2 FQGNSA. Trimming pared 4 bases from V and 1 base from J, leaving 15 bases between. The CDR3 covers 16 residues. Clones were sequenced by immunoSEQ multiplex PCR, and TCRdb holds only the in-frame ones, with some missing. Here the sample spans fewer than 150,000 clones, around 80% being singletons. Points from the study as a whole: According to a later analysis, TCR clusters from the first cohort tended to co-occur in the approximately 130 validation repertoires. Three chains tied to CMV proved CMV antigen-specific in vitro. Altogether, 150 to 200 TCR beta chains were recorded as cytomegalovirus-associated. Rarity characterized most TCR sequences, yet some public TCRs appeared in many donors.

The chain employs TRBV7-2 and TRBJ2-3; D is possibly TRBD2 (5 bases). Sequenced sample: PBMCs. The receptor comes from a man younger than 45 in good health and CMV-seropositive. CDR3 sequence: CASSSWAGVGTDTQYF. The CDR3 DNA sequence: TGTGCCAGCAGCTCCTGGGCCGGGGTTGGCACAGATACGCAGTATTTT.